This T cell receptor (beta chain) was captured in a study of T cells in narcolepsy. Study-wide results and caveats: Reportedly, autoreactive clonotypes were serially detected in patients' blood but not controls'.

Comments on this clone: Its cognate antigen is unknown.

CDR1 is WNHNN and CDR2 is SYGVQD in the germline V gene (reference sequence). CDR3 length: 14 residues. Trimming removed 7 bases from V and 4 bases from J, with 13 bases in between. The data were produced by immunoSEQ multiplex PCR, yet TCRdb's version contains in-frame clones alone and is incomplete. The sample yields 30,000 to 40,000 clones, roughly four fifths seen once. This chain connects TRBV10-1 to TRBJ2-2; D perhaps matches TRBD2 (5 bases). Sequencing was done on a sample of memory (CD45RA-) CD4+ T cells from blood. The clonotype comes from a human donor in good health. The CDR3, as DNA: TGCGCCAGCAATAGGGCGGCGGGCACCGGGGAGCTGTTTTTT. This sequence encodes CASNRAAGTGELFF.